A single sample gave rise to the 6 T cell receptor beta chains below, sequenced in a study of molecular identifiers for immune sequencing clone quantification. In TCRdb, the PCR reads were re-called with MiXCR into one record per CDR3 protein. This sample has about 640,000 distinct CDR3 sequences, with 15% to 20% found just once. The specimen was naive CD8+ T cells from blood, with Jurkat cell RNA spiked in. Regarding subset: FACS-sorted CD8+CD4-CCR7+CD45RA+ naive T cells. These receptors all stem from a human donor in good health. Some libraries in this study had Jurkat cell RNA spiked in.

This clonotype was seen many times. V usage is TRBV9 and J usage is TRBJ2-2; perhaps TRBD2 as D (7 bases). CDR1 is SGDLS, CDR2 YYNGEE, per germline. CDR3 length: 15 amino acids. The V end was cut by 1 base, the J end by 7 bases, with 14 bases between. CDR3 in amino acids: CASSVYAGADGELFF. The CDR3 bases are TGTGCCAGCAGCGTATACGCGGGGGCGGACGGGGAGCTGTTTTTT.

This chain links TRBV11-2 with TRBJ1-5; D may be TRBD1 (5 bases). Germline CDR1 and CDR2: SGHAT and FQNNGV. The CDR3 totals 15 residues. V was shortened by 5 bases and J by 4 bases, with 15 bases between the two germline ends. This CDR3 reads CASSPGSVGNQPQHF. In DNA form, the CDR3 reads TGTGCCAGCAGCCCAGGGAGCGTTGGGAATCAGCCCCAGCATTTT.

A remark on this clonotype: One end of the junction varies from germline; a read error may be responsible. The chain carries TRBV5-8 and TRBJ2-7, with TRBD2 as a possible D gene (6 bases). The V gene's germline CDR1 is SGHTS and CDR2 YDEGEE. The CDR3 length is 15 residues. CDR3 nucleotides: TGTGCCGGCACCCCTCGGAGCGGGTCTGCCTACGAGCGGTACTTC. It codes for CAGTPRSGSAYERYF.

At least ten counts were recorded for this clonotype. CDR3 nucleotide sequence: TGTGCCAGCAGTCCTAATTCATATCGGCAGCCCCAGCATTTT. It encodes CASSPNSYRQPQHF. The chain uses TRBV28 and TRBJ1-5; D ambiguous. CDR3 length equals 14 residues. The V gene's germline CDR1 is MDHEN and CDR2 SYDVKM. The V and J ends lost 5 bases and 7 bases respectively, with 15 bases between them. The variable domain in full, with the rest retrieved from reference TRBV28 and TRBJ1-5, is DVKVTQSSRYLVKRTGEKVFLECVQDMDHENMFWYRQDPGLGLRLIYFSYDVKMKEKGDIPEGYSVSREKKERFSLILESASTNQTSMYLCASSPNSYRQPQHFGDGTRLSIL.

This clonotype was counted ten times or more. CDR3 amino acids: CASSQGQGFGEQFF. The CDR3, as DNA: TGCGCCAGCAGCCAGGGACAGGGATTTGGTGAGCAGTTCTTC. J is TRBJ2-1 and V is TRBV4-3; 9 bases line up with TRBD1. This CDR3 has 14 residues. J lost 9 bases, V lost 3 bases, and 6 bases had no gene match. CDR1 is LGHNA, CDR2 YSLEER, per germline.

This clonotype was seen a few times. The CDR3 DNA is TGTGCCAGCAGCGACCCAAAAGGGGGACAGACCCAAGAGACCCAGTACTTC. This encodes CASSDPKGGQTQETQYF. The V gene is TRBV5-8, the J gene TRBJ2-5, with 7 nucleotides matching TRBD1. V shed 4 bases and J 1 base; nucleotides not matched to a gene: 13. Germline loops: CDR1 SGHTS, CDR2 YDEGEE. The length of the CDR3 is 17 residues.